The sequence of this T cell receptor (beta chain) was determined in a study of shared clonotypes between healthy human individuals. Study as a whole: In total, the donors were two women and a few men aged 18 to 49.

Repertoires were generated with immunoSEQ multiplex PCR, while TCRdb's copy carries only in-frame clones and drops some. The data hold about 1.5 million clones, with roughly 98% observed a single time. It was into CD45RA+ naive and CD45RA-negative memory subsets that the CD4+ cells were split. Germline lookup yields CDR1 WSHSY and CDR2 SAAADI. The CDR3 consists of 14 residues. Trimming cost V 5 bases and J 4 bases; bases outside gene matches: 5. Study results and caveats: It was the non-shared clonotypes that had lower generation probabilities than clonotypes shared by all four donors.

The sample holds one count of this clone. The target antigen is unknown. The source material was naive CD4+ T cells sorted from blood. Subset of the sample: CD45RA+ positively selected. This chain joins TRBV10-2 and TRBJ1-2; 9 positions match TRBD1. The clonotype comes from a young man in good health. CDR3 bases: TGCGCCAGCAGTCGACAGGGGGGGACCTATGGCTACACCTTC. Translation gives CASSRQGGTYGYTF.